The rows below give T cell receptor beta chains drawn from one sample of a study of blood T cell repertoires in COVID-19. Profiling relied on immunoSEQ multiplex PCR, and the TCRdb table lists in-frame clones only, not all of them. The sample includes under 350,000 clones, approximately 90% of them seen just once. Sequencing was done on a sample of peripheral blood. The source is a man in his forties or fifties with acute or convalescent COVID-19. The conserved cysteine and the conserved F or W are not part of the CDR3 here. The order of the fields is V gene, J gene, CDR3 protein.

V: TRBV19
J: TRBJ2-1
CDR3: ASSALQRVTYNEQF

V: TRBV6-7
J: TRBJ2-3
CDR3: ASDRAGGDTDTQY

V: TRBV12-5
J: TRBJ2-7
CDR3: ASGPLRDSGEQY

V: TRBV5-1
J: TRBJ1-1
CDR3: ASSLNGQWGAF

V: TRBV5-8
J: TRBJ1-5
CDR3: ASSLDSGTGGDQPQH

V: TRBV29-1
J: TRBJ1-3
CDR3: SGRLRSGNTIY

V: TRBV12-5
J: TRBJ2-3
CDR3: ASGSGGGGYTDTQY

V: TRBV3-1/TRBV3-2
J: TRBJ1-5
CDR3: ASSQDLVQPQH

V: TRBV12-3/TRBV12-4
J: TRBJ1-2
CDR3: ASSLRENHGYT

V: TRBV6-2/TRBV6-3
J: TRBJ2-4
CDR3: ASSYDGIQAKNIQY

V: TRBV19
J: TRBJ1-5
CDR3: ASTEQAQGGGRQPQH

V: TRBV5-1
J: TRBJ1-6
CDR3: ASSVTGQGVNSPLH

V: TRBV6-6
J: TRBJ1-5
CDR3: ASKQSNQPQH

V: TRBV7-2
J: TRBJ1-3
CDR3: ASSLNHLGAAGNTIY

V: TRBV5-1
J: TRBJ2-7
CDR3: ASSPGENYEQY

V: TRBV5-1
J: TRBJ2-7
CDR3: ASSLEGGIYEQY

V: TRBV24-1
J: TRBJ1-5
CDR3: ATQKGDQPQH

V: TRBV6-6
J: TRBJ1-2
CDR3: ASTGTVSNYGYT

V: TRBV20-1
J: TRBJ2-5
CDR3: SANENARNQETQY

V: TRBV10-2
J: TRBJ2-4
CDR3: ASSAVPRGSDIQY

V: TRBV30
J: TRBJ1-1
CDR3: AWSLPTRGYTEAF

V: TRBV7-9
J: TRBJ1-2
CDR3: ASSLEGVPGYGYT

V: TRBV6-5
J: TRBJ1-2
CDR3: ASSPRTGGFYGYT

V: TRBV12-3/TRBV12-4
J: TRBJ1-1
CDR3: ASSNDRVKAF

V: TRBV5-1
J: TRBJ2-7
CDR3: ASSQTYYEQY

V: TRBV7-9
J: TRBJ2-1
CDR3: ASSSPAEKQF

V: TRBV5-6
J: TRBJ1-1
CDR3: ASSLGQSNQWVGAF

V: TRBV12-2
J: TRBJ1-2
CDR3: ASRPGDRRNYGYT

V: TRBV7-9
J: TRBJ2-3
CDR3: ASSGGTFGTDTQY

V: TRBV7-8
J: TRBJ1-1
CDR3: ASSSDRNTEAF

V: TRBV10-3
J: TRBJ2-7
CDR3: AISEGLTQEQY

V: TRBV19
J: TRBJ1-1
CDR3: ASSIPGTNTEAF

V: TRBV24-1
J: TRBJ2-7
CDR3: ATSDPASYEQY

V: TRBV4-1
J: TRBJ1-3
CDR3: ASSQPSAGQGRRGNTIY

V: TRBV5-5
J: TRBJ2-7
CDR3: ASSTSGNPYEQY

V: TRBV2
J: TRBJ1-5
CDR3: ASSSVGTANQPQH

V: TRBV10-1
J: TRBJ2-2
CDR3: ASSESTTGELF

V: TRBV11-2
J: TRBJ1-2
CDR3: ASSWAGDGYT

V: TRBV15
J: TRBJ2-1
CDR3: ATSRGLEPSPF

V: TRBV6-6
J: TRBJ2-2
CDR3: ASSYETRESGELF

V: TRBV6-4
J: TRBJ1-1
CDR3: ASLGAPKGEAF

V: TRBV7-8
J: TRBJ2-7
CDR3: ASSFGSSYEQY

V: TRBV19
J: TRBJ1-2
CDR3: ASMDKAGAFRGYT

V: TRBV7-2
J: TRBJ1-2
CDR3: ASSLGTGGGNYGYT

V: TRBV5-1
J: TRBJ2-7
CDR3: ASSSGQPHSYEQY

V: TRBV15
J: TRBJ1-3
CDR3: ATSRGQISGNTIY

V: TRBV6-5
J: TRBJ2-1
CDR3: ASSQTGDSWDEQF

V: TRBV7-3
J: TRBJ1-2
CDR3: ASSPDPGTGHT

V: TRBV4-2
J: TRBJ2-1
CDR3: ASSQGDREFYNEQF

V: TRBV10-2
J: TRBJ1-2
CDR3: ASSESEGNGYT

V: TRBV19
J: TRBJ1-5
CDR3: ASSRQGPWGDQPQH

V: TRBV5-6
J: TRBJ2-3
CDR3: ASSLLQGSSTDTQY

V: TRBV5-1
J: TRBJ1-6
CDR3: ASSLESWTVLGNSPLH

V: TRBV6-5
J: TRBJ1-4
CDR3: ASSSGIANEKLF

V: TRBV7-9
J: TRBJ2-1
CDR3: ASSTRLVVSREQF